This TCR beta chain was found in a study of identical twins. The CDR3 runs 12 residues. Trimming shortened V by 7 bases and J by 7 bases, and 13 bases separated the two germline ends. The germline CDR1 and CDR2 sequences are MNHEY and SVGEGT. This clonotype was counted a few times. A universal primer site came from template switching; cDNA carried unique molecular identifiers. TCRdb independently ran MiXCR on the 5' RACE reads; one entry per CDR3 protein. The sample has roughly 540,000 distinct CDR3 sequences, approximately 22% seen once. These same data were also listed under a study on T cells expressing NK-cell markers. That work contributes: Beta-chain profiling covered CD3+CD56+NKG2C+, CD3+CD56+NKG2C- and CD3+CD56-NKG2C+ sorted subsets. The leading position in the CD3+CD56-NKG2C+ fraction of several donors also went to these clonotypes.

This chain joins TRBV6-2 or TRBV6-3 and TRBJ1-2, with D possibly being TRBD1 (5 bases). Sequenced: CD4+ T cells sorted from blood. This clonotype originated in a woman between 18 and 29 years old in good health. The CDR3 is CASTLGLGGYTF. The CDR3 DNA follows: TGTGCCAGCACCTTGGGGCTTGGTGGCTACACCTTC.